This T cell receptor beta chain was recovered during a study of stem cell transplantation in POMP-related autoinflammatory disease. General study results and limits: Unique TRB V-J gene pairings were limited in number in patients with PRAID.

With respect to this clone: What it binds is unknown.

Only in-frame clones appear in the TCRdb table, and some are missing; sequencing was by immunoSEQ multiplex PCR. The sample lists over 25,000 clones; approximately 86% were seen once. Sequences were derived from CD4+ T cells from PBMCs, sampled before stem cell transplantation. The receptor comes from a human donor with POMP-related autoinflammation and immune dysregulation (PRAID).

In DNA, the CDR3 is TGTGCCAGCAGCTTAGAACAGGTTAGGCCCGAGCAGTACTTC. It encodes CASSLEQVRPEQYF. This chain connects TRBV11-2 to TRBJ2-7; a weak D match, TRBD1 (5 bases). The V end lost 0 bases, the J end lost 6 bases, and 12 bases lay between the germline ends. The CDR3 has 14 amino acids. CDR1 is SGHAT and CDR2 is FQNNGV in the germline V gene.